The present T cell receptor (beta chain) was sequenced within a study of CD8 T cells in cerebrospinal fluid in Alzheimer's disease. This clonotype is classed as large by frequency. Its specificity is not known. Points from the study as a whole: Healthy subjects less often had a clone of at least 3% than Alzheimer's patients.

The V gene's germline CDR1 is LNHDA and CDR2 SQIVND (reference sequence). CDR3 length: 13 residues. Following a re-call of the 10x single-cell sequencing reads, TCRdb has one entry per CDR3 protein and lacks DNA. Seen in this sample are about 1,200 distinct CDR3 sequences; the ten most common clones hold about a sixth. The clonotype was recovered from a human donor with Parkinson's disease. The rearrangement links TRBV19 to TRBJ1-5; TCRdb gives TRBD1 as the D gene, but with no DNA this cannot be confirmed. Sequenced material: cerebrospinal fluid. The CDR3 is CASNDRAVQPQHF.